This T cell receptor (beta chain) appears in the sequencing data of a study of radiation and T cells in renal cell carcinoma. Time point here: baseline pretreatment blood. The treatment is: 15 Gy SBRT to primary tumor, nephrectomy 4 weeks later. V shed 5 bases and J 5 bases; nucleotides not matched to a gene: 8. Germline CDR1 reads MNHEY; CDR2 reads SMNVEV (reference sequence). The CDR3 is 14 amino acids. TCRdb's table, derived via immunoSEQ multiplex PCR, lists solely in-frame clones and lacks some. Of 100,000 to 150,000 clones listed, approximately 80% were seen once; the top ten hold less than 3.5%.

This clonotype was obtained from an older woman with renal cell carcinoma. The material sequenced was blood, taken from a patient whose treatment included radiotherapy and nephrectomy. V and J are TRBV27 and TRBJ2-5, with 7 nucleotides matching TRBD1. The CDR3 reads CASSPGQTPETQYF. The CDR3 nucleotides are TGTGCCAGCAGTCCGGGACAGACCCCGGAGACCCAGTACTTC.